The T cell receptor beta chain under discussion was sequenced for a study of shared clonotypes between healthy human individuals. Study-level background: Per donor, three plates held CD4 naive cells, three held CD4 memory, two held CD8 naive and one held CD8 memory.

A remark on this clone: Its antigen is unknown.

Tens of thousands of T cell genomes, or roughly 200 ng DNA, went into the sorted-subset replicate PCRs. Only in-frame clones appear in the TCRdb table, and some are missing; sequencing was by immunoSEQ multiplex PCR. Of roughly 2 million clones listed, just under 95% are singletons. CDR1 SGHRS and CDR2 YFSETQ come from the germline V gene. The CDR3 has 14 residues. V was cut by 6 bases and J by 3 bases, with 15 bases left in between. Positively selected for CCR7, the CD45RO-negative cells used as naive CD8 cells excluded terminally differentiated effector memory CD45RA+ cells. Study-level results: Sharing across four donors was highest in naive CD4 (around 5%) and lowest in memory CD8 (0.4%). The study found lower generation probabilities in non-shared clonotypes than in those shared by all four donors.

This clonotype was sampled from a man younger than 35 in good health. The V gene is TRBV5-1, the J gene TRBJ1-2; unclear D gene. The specimen was naive CD8+ T cells sorted from blood. CDR3 bases: TGCGCCAGCAAAGGTCAACGGAAAGACTATGGCTACACCTTC. Translating it yields CASKGQRKDYGYTF.